A selection of T cell receptor beta chains follows, all from one sample in a study of OX40 agonist ivuxolimab in advanced cancers. Clones were read by immunoSEQ multiplex PCR, and TCRdb kept only the in-frame ones, dropping some. This sample yields some 98,000 clones, of which about 92% are seen a single time; about 0.27% belongs to the top ten. The sequencing used CD4+ or CD8+ T cells sorted from blood, collected in a trial of the OX40 agonist ivuxolimab. The receptors were sampled from an adult with an advanced solid tumor such as melanoma, head and neck, liver or kidney cancer. The CDR3 runs from the conserved cysteine through the conserved F or W.

length: 15
V: TRBV7-9
CDR3: CASSFGGSSYNEQFF

length: 12
V: TRBV6-5
CDR3: CASRDYAYGYTF

length: 12
V: TRBV5-5
CDR3: CASTPLTDTQYF

length: 15
V: TRBV6-5
CDR3: CASRVSQDGDQPQHF

length: 16
V: TRBV18
CDR3: CASSPRTLGGGYEQYF

length: 14
V: TRBV7-2
CDR3: CASSRGHINYGYTF

length: 14
V: TRBV7-2
CDR3: CASSLGYRVQPQHF

length: 14
V: TRBV6-1
CDR3: CASSVEATNEKLFF

length: 14
V: TRBV6-6
CDR3: CASRPTVAKNIQYF

length: 14
V: TRBV7-9
CDR3: CASSQNTNSNTIYF

length: 13
V: TRBV6-5
CDR3: CASSFKGNTEAFF

length: 14
V: TRBV19
CDR3: CASCGRGIGQPQHF

length: 14
V: TRBV9
CDR3: CASRRGQGLNEQFF

length: 13
V: TRBV7-3
CDR3: CASRSPGANVLTF

length: 11
V: TRBV20-1
CDR3: CSAPDFTEAFF

length: 12
V: TRBV6-1
CDR3: CASSEANTEAFF

length: 16
V: TRBV6-4
CDR3: CASSESPTGAGSEAFF